This TCR beta chain was sequenced during a study of T-cell reconstitution after alpha-beta-depleted transplantation in children. Whole-study findings and limits: The main origin of T-cell counts and diversity one year after transplant was newly produced T cells.

During its preparation, the TCRbeta library received unique molecular identifiers. TCRdb reprocessed the PCR reads via MiXCR and lists one record per CDR3 protein. The repertoire includes about 580,000 distinct CDR3 sequences, under 30% of them detected once, and over 12% sits in the top ten. This clonotype appeared many times. Its antigen remains unidentified. CDR1 and CDR2 (germline): SQVTM, ANQGSEA. There are 13 residues in the CDR3. V shed 1 base and J shed 0 bases, with 6 bases lying between them. This sequence originates from a boy younger than two who had a stem cell transplant for acute myeloid leukemia, so the T cells may come from the graft donor. This chain links TRBV29-1 with TRBJ1-1; D is unresolved. Here the sequenced sample was PBMCs, mostly from graft donor cells, taken 360 days after TCRalphabeta/CD19-depleted stem cell transplant. The CDR3 DNA follows: TGCAGCGTTGAAGGGGTTATGAACACTGAAGCTTTCTTT. Translated: CSVEGVMNTEAFF.